These 29 T cell receptor beta chains share one sample of origin, sequenced in a study of T-cell reconstitution after alpha-beta-depleted transplantation in children. Using unique molecular identifiers, the investigators prepared the TCRbeta library. TCRdb ran MiXCR on the PCR reads and lists one entry per CDR3 protein. This table holds about 980,000 distinct CDR3 sequences, roughly 29% found once. The sequences come from PBMCs, mostly from graft donor cells, collected 360 days after TCRalphabeta/CD19-depleted stem cell transplant. Receptor source: a boy under two years old who had a stem cell transplant for SCID, so the T cells may come from the graft donor.

This clonotype was recorded at least ten times. The rearrangement joins TRBV2 to TRBJ2-5; the D is unclear. Germline CDR1 SNHLY, CDR2 FYNNEI. V shed 8 bases and J shed 1 base, with 14 bases lying between them. The CDR3 loop spans 14 amino acids. For the CDR3, the DNA is TGTGCCAGCCGTCCTGGTCGGGCCCAAGAGACCCAGTACTTC. Translating it yields CASRPGRAQETQYF.

The chain employs TRBV11-1 and TRBJ1-1, with a weak D call TRBD1 (5 bases). CDR3 size: 21 residues. Looked up from germline, CDR1 is SGHAT and CDR2 is FQDESV (reference sequence). Trimming took off 5 bases at V and 3 bases at J, with 34 bases between the two ends. The CDR3 here is CASSVGRVRDPNTVVDTEAFF. The CDR3 region has the DNA TGTGCCAGCAGCGTGGGACGCGTCCGGGACCCGAACACGGTAGTGGACACTGAAGCTTTCTTT.

This clonotype was detected only a few times. The chain carries TRBV4-3 and TRBJ2-1; D possibly uses TRBD1 or TRBD2 (6 bases each). From germline, CDR1 is LGHNA and CDR2 YSLEER. The V and J ends lost 1 base and 9 bases respectively, with 19 bases between them. This CDR3 contains 16 residues. This chain's CDR3 is CASSQGRSGRGAEQFF. The CDR3 DNA follows: TGCGCCAGCAGCCAAGGCAGGTCTGGTAGGGGGGCTGAGCAGTTCTTC.

This chain joins TRBV10-3 and TRBJ2-5; D is tentatively TRBD1 or TRBD2 (5 bases each). The ends were cut back, 2 bases at V and 9 bases at J, with 10 bases in the middle. Germline V gene sequence: CDR1 ENHRY, CDR2 SYGVKD. This CDR3 is 12 amino acids long. The CDR3: CAISEGDEAQYF. DNA for the CDR3: TGTGCCATCAGTGAGGGGGACGAGGCCCAGTACTTC.

The chain uses TRBV6-5 and TRBJ2-5, with D unresolved. Deletions cut 0 bases from V and 1 base from J, with 15 bases between. Germline loops: CDR1 MNHEY, CDR2 SVGAGI. This CDR3 has 17 residues. The CDR3 sequence is CASSYSDSPNFQETQYF. Written as DNA, the CDR3 is TGTGCCAGCAGTTACTCCGACTCTCCAAATTTCCAAGAGACCCAGTACTTC.

This clonotype was picked up a small number of times. The chain has TRBV7-9 and TRBJ1-4, with D possibly being TRBD1 (5 bases). CDR1 SEHNR and CDR2 FQNEAQ come from the germline V gene (reference sequence). This CDR3 contains 16 residues. Trimming cost V 3 bases and J 10 bases, with 21 bases left between them. CDR3 sequence reads: CASSFGGHLGDGKLFF. Written as DNA, the CDR3 is TGTGCCAGCAGCTTTGGAGGACATCTTGGTGATGGAAAACTGTTTTTT.

This rearrangement joins TRBV20-1 to TRBJ1-5; D is unresolved. The CDR3 is made up of 14 amino acids. The germline V and J ends were trimmed by 3 bases and 6 bases, with 15 bases remaining between them. Germline-derived CDR1 and CDR2 are DFQATT and SNEGSKA (reference sequence). For the CDR3, the DNA is TGCAGTGCTAGCCGCAGCGGTCGTGGTCAGCCCCAGCATTTT. Residues: CSASRSGRGQPQHF.

The CDR3 DNA follows: TGTGCCAGCAGTTTACGCGGGGGGGCCTCCGAGCAGTTCTTC. As protein: CASSLRGGASEQFF. This chain links TRBV11-2 with TRBJ2-1; 9 bases agree with TRBD2. V lost 6 bases to trimming and J lost 10 bases; unmatched junction nucleotides: 10. This CDR3 has 14 residues. The germline V gene has CDR1 SGHAT and CDR2 FQNNGV. Full variable domain (remainder filled in from reference TRBV11-2 and TRBJ2-1): EAGVAQSPRYKIIEKRQSVAFWCNPISGHATLYWYQQILGQGPKLLIQFQNNGVVDDSQLPKDRFSAERLKGVDSTLKIQPAKLEDSAVYLCASSLRGGASEQFFGPGTRLTVL.

Here the CDR3 DNA reads TGTGCCAGCAGCATAGGGACGGCGCCCTACGAGCAGTACTTC. Encoded protein: CASSIGTAPYEQYF. This sequence joins TRBV5-6 and TRBJ2-7, with D possibly called TRBD1 or TRBD2 (5 bases each). Germline assignment: CDR1 SGHDT and CDR2 YYEEEE. The CDR3 has 14 residues. V dropped 4 bases and J dropped 2 bases, with 13 bases sitting between them.

The chain employs TRBV7-9 and TRBJ2-1; a weak D match, TRBD2 (6 bases). There are 15 residues in the CDR3. The germline V and J ends were trimmed by 5 bases and 2 bases, with 13 bases remaining between them. Germline V gene lookup returns CDR1 SEHNR and CDR2 FQNEAQ (reference sequence). CDR3 DNA sequence: TGTGCCAGCAGCCCGTGGGGGGTACCCTACAATGAGCAGTTCTTC. The encoded protein is CASSPWGVPYNEQFF.

This chain uses TRBV5-1 with TRBJ2-3; D gene ambiguous. V lost 1 base and J lost 2, with 8 bases in between. Per the germline V gene, CDR1 is SGHRS and CDR2 is YFSETQ. The CDR3 sequence is 14 residues long. The CDR3 loop is CASSLNADTDTQYF. The CDR3 DNA follows: TGCGCCAGCAGCTTGAATGCCGACACAGATACGCAGTATTTT.

In DNA, the CDR3 is TGTGCCATCGGAGGTCGTGGGGGCCAGGGGGGGGAGCAGTATTTT. Amino acid sequence: CAIGGRGGQGGEQYF. The genes are TRBV10-3 and TRBJ2-3; D might be TRBD1 or TRBD2, each matching 7 bases. The CDR3 loop spans 15 amino acids. V dropped 8 bases and J dropped 11 bases, with 26 bases sitting between them. The germline gives CDR1 ENHRY, CDR2 SYGVKD.

This clonotype appeared a few times. The rearrangement links TRBV12-3 or TRBV12-4 to TRBJ1-3, with 7 nucleotides matching TRBD1. With V trimmed by 7 bases and J by 0 bases, 15 bases remained unmatched. This CDR3 has 18 residues. The chain's CDR3 is CASTNLWTGSSSGNTIYF. The CDR3 DNA is TGTGCCAGCACAAATTTGTGGACAGGATCGAGCTCTGGAAACACCATATATTTT.

This sequence joins TRBV14 and TRBJ2-5; D is unresolved. Germline-derived CDR1 and CDR2 are SGHDN and FVKESK. This CDR3 has 15 amino acids. Trimming left V 4 bases short and J 4 bases short, with 16 bases between. The CDR3, as DNA: TGTGCCAGCAGCCCTGCTGAGAAAGGAGTAGAGACCCAGTACTTC. It yields the protein CASSPAEKGVETQYF.

The chain joins TRBV7-8 to TRBJ1-1; perhaps TRBD1 as D (5 bases). The CDR3 consists of 16 residues. The V end was cut by 1 base, the J end by 0 bases, with 12 bases between. The V gene's germline CDR1 is SGHVS and CDR2 FQNEAQ. CDR3 DNA sequence: TGTGCCAGCAGCTTAGGTCCGGGGACGCTGAACACTGAAGCTTTCTTT. It is translated as CASSLGPGTLNTEAFF.

This clonotype was observed a few times. The chain combines TRBV6-5 with TRBJ2-1; 11 nucleotides agree with TRBD2. This CDR3 is 19 amino acids long. The germline V gene has CDR1 MNHEY and CDR2 SVGAGI. The V gene end was trimmed by 4 bases and the J gene end by 0 bases; junction bases not matched to a gene: 11. The CDR3 DNA reads TGTGCCAGCAGTTCACTATTAGCGGGGGGGCGGAGCTCCTACAATGAGCAGTTCTTC. Translating it yields CASSSLLAGGRSSYNEQFF.

The chain carries TRBV11-2 and TRBJ2-5; D may correspond to TRBD1 or TRBD2 (7 bases each). The V and J ends lost 5 bases and 9 bases respectively, with 22 bases between them. From germline, CDR1 is SGHAT and CDR2 FQNNGV. The CDR3 extends over 15 amino acids. The CDR3 region is CASSEPPTTGRAQYF. The CDR3 DNA sequence: TGTGCCAGCAGCGAACCACCCACGACAGGGAGGGCCCAGTACTTC.

The chain employs TRBV4-3 and TRBJ2-7; 9 bases fit TRBD2. Germline trimming cut 3 bases from V and 0 bases from J; bases unmatched to any gene: 6. Germline loops: CDR1 LGHNA, CDR2 YSLEER. The CDR3 runs to 16 residues. The CDR3 here is CASSHEVAGDSYEQYF. The CDR3 DNA reads as TGCGCCAGCAGCCATGAAGTAGCGGGGGACTCCTACGAGCAGTACTTC.

CDR3 loop: CASSWAGDNEQFF. The CDR3 DNA reads as TGCGCCAGCAGCTGGGCGGGAGACAATGAGCAGTTCTTC. J is TRBJ2-1 and V is TRBV5-1; 7 bases match TRBD2. CDR1 and CDR2 from the germline V gene are SGHRS and YFSETQ. The CDR3 length is 13 residues. The V gene end was trimmed by 3 bases and the J gene end by 5 bases; junction bases not matched to a gene: 2.

The chain uses TRBV14 and TRBJ2-7, with 7 bases identical to TRBD1. V trimming: 4 bases; J trimming: 7 bases; junction bases outside the gene matches: 7. The CDR3 has 13 amino acids. CDR1 is SGHDN, CDR2 FVKESK, per germline. The CDR3 spells CASSLRQGREQYF. The CDR3 coding sequence is TGTGCCAGCAGCCTAAGACAGGGAAGAGAGCAGTACTTC.

Of note for this clonotype: A junction end diverges from the germline sequence, so it may reflect a read error. The rearrangement links TRBV10-3 to TRBJ1-1; D unclear. The CDR3 length is 12 residues. CDR1 and CDR2 (germline): ENHRY, SYGVKD. CDR3 nucleotides: TGTGCCATCAGGGAGTTGAACACTGAAGCTTTCTTT. The encoded protein is CAIRELNTEAFF.

This clonotype was picked up a small number of times. CDR3 protein: CAWSAPPRGLGANVLTF. Here the CDR3 DNA reads TGTGCCTGGAGTGCCCCTCCCCGGGGGCTCGGGGCCAACGTCCTGACTTTC. This rearrangement joins TRBV30 to TRBJ2-6; D is possibly TRBD1 or TRBD2 (6 bases each). Germline V lookup: CDR1 GTSNPN, CDR2 SVGIG (reference sequence). The CDR3 contains 17 residues. Trimming took off 1 base at V and 4 bases at J, with 17 bases between the two ends.

Points on this clonotype: Mismatch with germline at one junction end may stem from a read error. The chain combines TRBV5-5 with TRBJ2-5; 7 bases align to TRBD2. The germline CDR1 and CDR2 sequences are SGHKS and YYEKEE (reference sequence). CDR3 length: 12 residues. The chain's CDR3 is CASSGGLGLERF. For the CDR3, the DNA is TGTGCCAGCAGCGGAGGACTAGGGTTGGAGCGCTTC.

This clonotype has only a few counts. This chain uses TRBV12-3 or TRBV12-4 with TRBJ2-7; a weak D match, TRBD1 (8 bases). Trimming took 5 bases from V and 4 from J, leaving 24 bases between them. The CDR3 length is 17 residues. In DNA form, the CDR3 reads TGTGCCAGCAGTGCTGGAACAGGGGGGGGTTTCTTTTACGAGCAGTACTTC. Its translation: CASSAGTGGGFFYEQYF.

V is TRBV7-2 and J is TRBJ1-2; 10 nucleotides align to TRBD1. The germline V gene encodes CDR1 SGHTA and CDR2 FQGNSA. The CDR3 has 15 residues. V was clipped by 5 bases and J by 5 bases; unmatched bases: 8. Here the CDR3 reads CASSNRDRGSYGYTF. CDR3 DNA: TGTGCCAGCAGCAACCGGGACAGGGGTTCTTATGGCTACACCTTC.

CDR3 nucleotide sequence: TGTGCCAGCTTCGGGAGCTCCTACAATGAGCAGTTCTTC. This codes for CASFGSSYNEQFF. The chain employs TRBV18 and TRBJ2-1, with D tentatively TRBD2 (6 bases). Trimming left V 7 bases short and J 0 bases short, with 7 bases between. Germline V gives CDR1 KGHSH, CDR2 LQKENI. This CDR3 is 13 amino acids long.

This clonotype was seen more than once but under ten times. V gene TRBV6-5 combines with J gene TRBJ2-4; either TRBD1 or TRBD2 may fit D (5 bases each). Between the trimmed V and J ends, which lost 3 bases and 1 base, there was a span of 16 bases. The CDR3 has 17 residues. The germline CDR1 and CDR2 sequences are MNHEY and SVGAGI. The CDR3 loop reads CASSYTFWGKAKNIQYF. The CDR3 region has the DNA TGTGCCAGCAGTTATACGTTTTGGGGGAAGGCCAAAAACATTCAGTACTTC.

This clonotype was observed a single time. The chain links TRBV5-1 to TRBJ2-4, with 7 bases matching TRBD2. With 0 bases clipped from V and 1 base from J, the junction kept 7 bases outside the gene matches. This CDR3 comprises 17 residues. Germline CDR1 is SGHRS and CDR2 is YFSETQ. CDR3: CASSLAPGGEAKNIQYF. In nucleotides, the CDR3 is TGCGCCAGCAGCTTGGCCCCGGGAGGAGAGGCCAAAAACATTCAGTACTTC.

The chain combines TRBV20-1 with TRBJ1-2; TRBD1 is a possible D gene (5 bases). There are 14 residues in the CDR3. CDR1 is DFQATT and CDR2 is SNEGSKA in the germline V gene (reference sequence). Trimming cost V 2 bases and J 4 bases, with 14 bases left between them. CDR3 amino acids: CSARSRTGVYGYTF. The DNA for the CDR3 is TGCAGTGCTAGATCGAGAACAGGTGTCTATGGCTACACCTTC.